Below, 28 T cell receptor beta chains from the same sample are listed, as sequenced in a study of shared clonotypes between healthy human individuals. Data came from immunoSEQ multiplex PCR; TCRdb stores just in-frame clones and leaves some out. The data show some 1 million clones, about 75% seen once. The sample was memory CD4+ T cells sorted from blood. Subset denoted: CD45RA-negative fraction. The receptor source for this set is a man between 18 and 35 years old in good health.

The chain combines TRBV4-2 with TRBJ2-5; D gene uncertain. The germline V and J ends were trimmed by 1 base and 4 bases, with 4 bases remaining between them. CDR3 length equals 12 residues. Germline lookup yields CDR1 LGHNA and CDR2 YNFKEQ. The CDR3 is CASSQAGETQYF. For the CDR3, the DNA is TGTGCCAGCAGCCAAGCCGGAGAGACCCAGTACTTC.

The chain has TRBV19 and TRBJ1-3, with TRBD1 as a possible D gene (5 bases). V was cut by 10 bases and J by 0 bases, with 13 bases left in between. This CDR3 spans 14 amino acids. The germline CDR1 and CDR2 sequences are LNHDA and SQIVND (reference sequence). CDR3: CATGDSHSGNTIYF. In DNA form, the CDR3 reads TGTGCCACGGGGGACTCTCACTCTGGAAACACCATATATTTT.

The chain is built from TRBV6-5 and TRBJ2-5; D unresolved. The DNA end is a closer match to TRBJ2-7, so the J assignment may be wrong. CDR1 MNHEY and CDR2 SVGAGI come from the germline V gene. The CDR3 covers 11 residues. The CDR3 reads CASSSLVEQYF. CDR3 DNA sequence: TGTGCCAGCAGTTCCCTCGTCGAGCAGTACTTC.

J is TRBJ2-7 and V is TRBV5-1; 11 bases align to TRBD2. Trimming cost V 4 bases and J 6 bases; bases outside gene matches: 6. The CDR3 has 14 residues. Germline assignment: CDR1 SGHRS and CDR2 YFSETQ. CDR3 nucleotide sequence: TGCGCCAGCAGCCCCACCGGGACTAGCGGCGAGCAGTACTTC. It specifies CASSPTGTSGEQYF. Combining the CDR3 with reference TRBV5-1 and TRBJ2-7 gives the whole variable domain KAGVTQTPRYLIKTRGQQVTLSCSPISGHRSVSWYQQTPGQGLQFLFEYFSETQRNKGNFPGRFSGRQFSNSRSEMNVSTLELGDSALYLCASSPTGTSGEQYFGPGTRLTVT.

The rearrangement uses TRBV27 and TRBJ1-5; D unclear. Per germline, CDR1 MNHEY and CDR2 SMNVEV (reference sequence). V gave up 2 bases and J gave up 2 bases, with 7 bases separating them. The CDR3 sequence is 14 residues long. CDR3 sequence reads: CASSLGVGNQPQHF. The DNA of the CDR3 is TGTGCCAGCAGTTTAGGAGTCGGCAATCAGCCCCAGCATTTT.

V is TRBV6-1 and J is TRBJ2-5; D tentatively fits TRBD1 or TRBD2 (7 bases each). Trimming stripped 7 bases from V and 4 bases from J, with 19 bases between. This CDR3 spans 15 amino acids. The germline V gene encodes CDR1 MNHNS and CDR2 SASEGT. For the CDR3, the DNA is TGTGCCAGCAAGCCGATGGGGAGGGGGCGAGAGACCCAGTACTTC. It is translated as CASKPMGRGRETQYF.

This clone was detected only a few times. This rearrangement joins TRBV11-3 to TRBJ2-1; 7 bases are a match to TRBD2. Germline trimming cut 5 bases from V and 2 bases from J; bases unmatched to any gene: 0. Germline CDR1 is SGHNT and CDR2 is YENEEA. CDR3 length: 13 residues. The chain's CDR3 is CASSGGAYNEQFF. For the CDR3, the DNA is TGTGCCAGCAGCGGGGGGGCCTACAATGAGCAGTTCTTC.

In its sample, this clone was seen many times. V gene TRBV27 combines with J gene TRBJ1-6, with 8 bases matching TRBD1. The germline V gene has CDR1 MNHEY and CDR2 SMNVEV (reference sequence). With V trimmed by 3 bases and J by 7 bases, 14 bases remained unmatched. This CDR3 has 18 residues. The chain's CDR3 is CASSFDPPPDRGNSPLHF. In DNA, the CDR3 is TGTGCCAGCAGTTTCGACCCGCCCCCTGACAGGGGAAATTCACCCCTCCACTTT.

About this clone itself: Other nucleotide sequences from this sample produce the same CDR3. The rearrangement joins TRBV5-1 to TRBJ2-3, with 9 bases aligning to TRBD2. J was trimmed by 6 bases and V by 1 base; bases with no gene match: 6. Germline loops: CDR1 SGHRS, CDR2 YFSETQ. The CDR3 totals 15 residues. In DNA, the CDR3 is TGCGCCAGCAGCTTGAGCCCTAGCGGGGCGGATACGCAGTATTTT. Translated, it gives CASSLSPSGADTQYF.

The V call is TRBV19, the J call TRBJ2-5, with 9 bases fitting TRBD1. Looked up from germline, CDR1 is LNHDA and CDR2 is SQIVND (reference sequence). CDR3 length equals 15 residues. V was clipped by 6 bases and J by 3 bases; unmatched bases: 8. The CDR3 DNA sequence: TGTGCCAGTAGCATCGGGACAGGGTGGAAAGAGACCCAGTACTTC. Translated, it gives CASSIGTGWKETQYF.

V gene TRBV5-1 combines with J gene TRBJ1-4; TRBD1 aligns across 7 bases. Trimming removed 5 bases from V and 5 bases from J; junction bases left unmatched: 6. This CDR3 is 14 amino acids long. Germline V gene data show CDR1 as SGHRS and CDR2 as YFSETQ. CDR3 loop: CASRTGTANEKLFF. Here the CDR3 DNA reads TGCGCCAGCAGAACCGGGACAGCAAATGAAAAACTGTTTTTT. Full variable domain (missing parts from reference TRBV5-1 and TRBJ1-4): KAGVTQTPRYLIKTRGQQVTLSCSPISGHRSVSWYQQTPGQGLQFLFEYFSETQRNKGNFPGRFSGRQFSNSRSEMNVSTLELGDSALYLCASRTGTANEKLFFGSGTQLSVL.

The chain joins TRBV11-1 to TRBJ1-2; D unresolved. Trimming removed 1 base from V and 8 bases from J, with 8 bases in between. Germline V CDR1 and CDR2: SGHAT, FQDESV (reference sequence). The CDR3 is 12 residues long. CDR3 sequence reads: CASSLEGFGYTF. As DNA, the CDR3 is TGTGCCAGCAGCTTAGAGGGTTTCGGCTACACCTTC.

Comments on this clone: Other DNA variants within this sample encode the same CDR3. The genes are TRBV18 and TRBJ1-5; D is uncertain. The germline gives CDR1 KGHSH, CDR2 LQKENI. Trimming left V 3 bases short and J 1 base short, with 7 bases between. This CDR3 has 14 residues. The CDR3 region is CASSPDGSNQPQHF. The DNA of the CDR3 is TGTGCCAGCTCACCGGACGGGAGCAATCAGCCCCAGCATTTT.

The chain recombines TRBV5-1 with TRBJ2-5; D might be TRBD1 or TRBD2, each matching 6 bases. CDR1 and CDR2 from the germline V gene are SGHRS and YFSETQ. The germline V and J ends were trimmed by 0 bases and 4 bases, with 16 bases remaining between them. The CDR3 has 16 residues. The CDR3: CASSLVGGRWGETQYF. The CDR3 region has the DNA TGCGCCAGCAGCTTGGTGGGGGGCCGTTGGGGAGAGACCCAGTACTTC.

CDR3 protein: CASSLSGHSNQPQHF. The CDR3 DNA reads as TGCGCCAGCAGCTTATCGGGACATAGCAATCAGCCCCAGCATTTT. This rearrangement joins TRBV5-1 to TRBJ1-5, with D tentatively TRBD1 (6 bases). The germline gives CDR1 SGHRS, CDR2 YFSETQ. The CDR3 has 15 residues. V was shortened by 2 bases and J by 0 bases, with 9 bases between the two germline ends.

This clone turned up a few times. This rearrangement joins TRBV11-3 to TRBJ2-3; no reliable D call. Germline V CDR1 and CDR2: SGHNT, YENEEA. V gave up 5 bases and J gave up 8 bases, with 14 bases separating them. This CDR3 spans 13 amino acids. The CDR3 here is CASSRERLGTQYF. The DNA of the CDR3 is TGTGCCAGCAGCCGAGAGCGACTTGGTACGCAGTATTTT.

The table lists this clone with a few counts. The J gene is TRBJ1-3, the V gene TRBV5-5; D possibly corresponds to TRBD1 (6 bases). The germline CDR1 and CDR2 sequences are SGHKS and YYEKEE (reference sequence). The CDR3 loop spans 17 amino acids. V gave up 0 bases and J gave up 0 bases, with 13 bases separating them. This CDR3 is CASSLAEGGASGNTIYF. For the CDR3, the DNA is TGTGCCAGCAGCTTGGCCGAAGGGGGAGCCTCTGGAAACACCATATATTTT. Using reference TRBV5-5 and TRBJ1-3 for the parts outside the CDR3, the full variable domain is DAGVTQSPTHLIKTRGQQVTLRCSPISGHKSVSWYQQVLGQGPQFIFQYYEKEERGRGNFPDRFSARQFPNYSSELNVNALLLGDSALYLCASSLAEGGASGNTIYFGEGSWLTVV.

This clone was seen more than once but under ten times. The sample has other DNA sequences that encode this CDR3 too. The rearrangement links TRBV10-3 to TRBJ2-7, with no clear D. The CDR3 is 12 amino acids. Trimming stripped 4 bases from V and 4 bases from J, with 8 bases between. Germline lookup yields CDR1 ENHRY and CDR2 SYGVKD. The CDR3 sequence is CAISGTAYEQYF. The CDR3 DNA follows: TGTGCCATCAGTGGGACGGCGTACGAGCAGTACTTC.

The CDR3 nucleotides read TGCGCCAGCAGCTTGGGGGACGCGAGCTATGGCTACACCTTC. This translates into CASSLGDASYGYTF. The chain joins TRBV5-1 to TRBJ1-2; D might be TRBD1 (5 bases). This CDR3 contains 14 residues. Germline V gene sequence: CDR1 SGHRS, CDR2 YFSETQ. V lost 0 bases and J 4 bases, leaving 10 bases between the germline ends.

V usage is TRBV5-5 and J usage is TRBJ1-4; D remains unclear. The ends were cut back, 1 base at V and 4 bases at J, with 11 bases in the middle. Germline V gives CDR1 SGHKS, CDR2 YYEKEE (reference sequence). The CDR3 totals 15 residues. CDR3 DNA sequence: TGTGCCAGCAGCTTGTGGTCAGGTGTTAATGAAAAACTGTTTTTT. This codes for CASSLWSGVNEKLFF.

This chain uses TRBV30 with TRBJ2-7, with D perhaps assigned TRBD1 or TRBD2 (7 bases each). The germline V gene encodes CDR1 GTSNPN and CDR2 SVGIG (reference sequence). The V end was cut by 5 bases, the J end by 5 bases, with 19 bases between. CDR3 length equals 14 residues. CDR3 in amino acids: CAWSTTGTNHEQYF. The CDR3 nucleotides read TGTGCCTGGTCGACGACAGGGACTAACCACGAGCAGTACTTC.

The rearrangement links TRBV5-4 to TRBJ1-2; TRBD1 matches at 7 bases. The ends lost 0 bases at V and 4 bases at J; junction bases unmatched: 6. In germline, CDR1 is SGHNT, CDR2 YYREEE (reference sequence). CDR3 length: 15 amino acids. CDR3 sequence: CASSLDFAGGYGYTF. The CDR3 coding sequence is TGTGCCAGCAGCTTGGATTTCGCAGGGGGCTATGGCTACACCTTC.

The rearrangement links TRBV5-6 to TRBJ2-5; 10 bases fit TRBD2. V was pared by 0 bases and J by 2 bases, with 4 bases of the junction left unmatched. From germline, CDR1 is SGHDT and CDR2 YYEEEE. The CDR3 contains 16 residues. DNA of the CDR3: TGTGCCAGCAGCTTGGGACTAGCGGGTCTTCAAGAGACCCAGTACTTC. This gives the protein CASSLGLAGLQETQYF. Full variable domain (rest looked up from reference TRBV5-6 and TRBJ2-5): DAGVTQSPTHLIKTRGQQVTLRCSPKSGHDTVSWYQQALGQGPQFIFQYYEEEERQRGNFPDRFSGHQFPNYSSELNVNALLLGDSALYLCASSLGLAGLQETQYFGPGTRLLVL.

A word on this clone: One junction end does not reproduce the germline sequence, and a read error may be involved. V is TRBV4-1 and J is TRBJ1-3; 8 bases align to TRBD1. The CDR3 contains 15 residues. Germline CDR1 is MGHRA and CDR2 is YSYEKL. CDR3 protein: CASSQDRAAGNIIYF. In DNA form, the CDR3 reads TGCGCCAGCAGCCAGGACAGGGCGGCGGGAAACATCATATATTTT.

In its sample, this clone was seen a few times. The V gene is TRBV6-5, the J gene TRBJ1-5; D remains ambiguous. Germline values: CDR1 MNHEY, CDR2 SVGAGI. The CDR3 is made up of 13 amino acids. Trimming pared 6 bases from V and 4 bases from J, leaving 10 bases between. The CDR3: CASSPLWNQPQHF. CDR3 in DNA: TGTGCCAGCAGCCCCCTTTGGAATCAGCCCCAGCATTTT.

This clone has more than one count but fewer than ten. The chain carries TRBV7-2 and TRBJ2-4, with D unresolved. Germline V lookup: CDR1 SGHTA, CDR2 FQGNSA. V was clipped by 6 bases and J by 2 bases, with 11 bases between them. This CDR3 is built from 14 residues. The CDR3 coding sequence is TGTGCCAGCAGTTCCGGTATTACCAAAAACATTCAGTACTTC. This gives the protein CASSSGITKNIQYF.

This clone was found once. The chain carries TRBV10-3 and TRBJ1-1; the match to TRBD1 covers 9 bases. This CDR3 comprises 13 residues. Trimming took 10 bases from V and 4 from J; bases not matched to a gene: 7. The germline V gene has CDR1 ENHRY and CDR2 SYGVKD. As DNA, the CDR3 is TGTGCCAGCATGGGGACAGGGATCACTGAAGCTTTCTTT. Amino acid sequence: CASMGTGITEAFF.

Comments on this clone: Other DNA sequences in this specimen translate into the identical CDR3. The chain employs TRBV6-5 and TRBJ2-7; 7 bases fit TRBD1. Germline V gene lookup returns CDR1 MNHEY and CDR2 SVGAGI. The CDR3 is 12 amino acids. V was pared by 8 bases and J by 0 bases, with 1 base of the junction left unmatched. The CDR3 protein is CASRTGSYEQYF. CDR3 coding DNA: TGTGCCAGCCGGACAGGCTCCTACGAGCAGTACTTC.